Listed below are T cell receptor beta chains from one sample, sequenced in a study of T-cell reconstitution after alpha-beta-depleted transplantation in children. A single record per CDR3 protein comes from TCRdb applying MiXCR to the PCR reads. This sample has some 840,000 distinct CDR3 sequences, with roughly 15% found just once. This specimen consisted of PBMCs, mostly from graft donor cells, obtained 360 days after TCRalphabeta/CD19-depleted stem cell transplant. Receptor source: a male patient under 18 who had a stem cell transplant for acute lymphoblastic leukemia, so the T cells may come from the graft donor. Each CDR3 is given with its conserved first and last residue. D genes are given only for firm matches. Size is stated for part of the rows, as once, few or many counts, or as a class when the clone is expanded.

J gene: TRBJ2-2; clone size: .; D gene: TRBD1; V gene: TRBV2; CDR3 DNA: TGTGCCAGCAGTGGTCATGGGCCCAGACCCGGGACAGGACGGTGGGGGAACACCGGGGAGCTGTTTTTT; CDR3 protein: CASSGHGPRPGTGRWGNTGELFF
J gene: TRBJ2-3; clone size: .; D gene: .; V gene: TRBV7-3; CDR3 DNA: TGTGCCAGCAGCTTCTATAGTAGCGGCCCTCAGGATACGCAGTATTTT; CDR3 protein: CASSFYSSGPQDTQYF
J gene: TRBJ2-7; clone size: few; D gene: .; V gene: TRBV7-8; CDR3 DNA: TGTGCCAGCAGCCCTATTAGGAAACTCTACGAGCAGTACTTC; CDR3 protein: CASSPIRKLYEQYF
J gene: TRBJ1-6; clone size: many; D gene: .; V gene: TRBV7-6; CDR3 DNA: TGTGCCAGCAGCTTAGGTAGTAATTCACCCCTCCACTTT; CDR3 protein: CASSLGSNSPLHF
J gene: TRBJ2-6; clone size: .; D gene: .; V gene: TRBV7-9; CDR3 DNA: TGTGCCAGCAGCTATAGGGGGTCCTCTGGGGCCAACGTCCTGACTTTC; CDR3 protein: CASSYRGSSGANVLTF
J gene: TRBJ1-1; clone size: few; D gene: .; V gene: TRBV5-5; CDR3 DNA: TGTGCCAGCAGCCCCGACGACACTGAAGCTTTCTTT; CDR3 protein: CASSPDDTEAFF
J gene: TRBJ1-3; clone size: few; D gene: .; V gene: TRBV4-1; CDR3 DNA: TGCGCCAGCAGCCAACTGACCTTACACTTATTCTTTGGAAACACCATATATTTT; CDR3 protein: CASSQLTLHLFFGNTIYF
J gene: TRBJ2-3; clone size: .; D gene: TRBD2; V gene: TRBV29-1; CDR3 DNA: TGCGGCTTAGACAGGTCAAGCGGGAGTTTGGTCACAGATACGCAGTATTTT; CDR3 protein: CGLDRSSGSLVTDTQYF
J gene: TRBJ2-3; clone size: few; D gene: .; V gene: TRBV20-1; CDR3 DNA: TGCAGTGCTAGTCCCGGGGGCCTAAACACAGATACGCAGTATTTT; CDR3 protein: CSASPGGLNTDTQYF
J gene: TRBJ2-7; clone size: few; D gene: .; V gene: TRBV4-1; CDR3 DNA: TGCGCCAGCAGCCACGGGACATTATACGAGCAGTACTTC; CDR3 protein: CASSHGTLYEQYF
J gene: TRBJ2-7; clone size: many; D gene: .; V gene: TRBV4-1; CDR3 DNA: TGCGCCAGCAGCCAAGCAGGGGCTGGGATCGAGCAGTACTTC; CDR3 protein: CASSQAGAGIEQYF
J gene: TRBJ2-3; clone size: few; D gene: .; V gene: TRBV12-3/TRBV12-4; CDR3 DNA: TGTGCCAGCAGTTTTGCCTCGCTCGGCACAGATACGCAGTATTTT; CDR3 protein: CASSFASLGTDTQYF
J gene: TRBJ1-6; clone size: .; D gene: TRBD1; V gene: TRBV5-1; CDR3 DNA: TGCGCCAGCAGCACCATTCCGGGACAGGGGCGGAATTCACCCCTCCACTTT; CDR3 protein: CASSTIPGQGRNSPLHF
J gene: TRBJ2-1; clone size: .; D gene: TRBD2; V gene: TRBV3-1; CDR3 DNA: TGTGCCAGCAGCCAACTAGCGGTACACCACAATGAGCAGTTCTTC; CDR3 protein: CASSQLAVHHNEQFF
J gene: TRBJ2-7; clone size: few; D gene: TRBD2; V gene: TRBV7-3; CDR3 DNA: TGTGCCAGCAGCTTCAAGCTAGCGGGCTTCGCCTACGAGCAGTACTTC; CDR3 protein: CASSFKLAGFAYEQYF
J gene: TRBJ2-1; clone size: .; D gene: TRBD2; V gene: TRBV7-3; CDR3 DNA: TGTGCCAGCAGCACAACCGGGACTAGCGGGAGAAATGAGCAGTTCTTC; CDR3 protein: CASSTTGTSGRNEQFF
J gene: TRBJ2-7; clone size: .; D gene: TRBD1; V gene: TRBV7-9; CDR3 DNA: TGTGCCATGGGGACAGGGACTTCCTACGAGCAGTACTTC; CDR3 protein: CAMGTGTSYEQYF
J gene: TRBJ2-1; clone size: few; D gene: TRBD2; V gene: TRBV7-6; CDR3 DNA: TGTGCCAGCAGCTCCGAGCGGGAGGGTCTCAATGAGCAGTTCTTC; CDR3 protein: CASSSEREGLNEQFF
J gene: TRBJ2-1; clone size: .; D gene: .; V gene: TRBV6-1; CDR3 DNA: TGTGCCAGCAGAAGGGCCTTGACTAGTCTGTACAATGAGCAGTTCTTC; CDR3 protein: CASRRALTSLYNEQFF
J gene: TRBJ1-5; clone size: few; D gene: .; V gene: TRBV27; CDR3 DNA: TGTGCCAGCAGTTCCACTGGTGGGCCCCAGCATTTT; CDR3 protein: CASSSTGGPQHF
J gene: TRBJ2-5; clone size: few; D gene: TRBD2; V gene: TRBV7-9; CDR3 DNA: TGTGCCAGCAGCTTTCCGGGACTACAAGAGACCCAGTACTTC; CDR3 protein: CASSFPGLQETQYF
J gene: TRBJ1-3; clone size: .; D gene: .; V gene: TRBV12-3/TRBV12-4; CDR3 DNA: TGTGCCGCCGGGGGCGGCCTCGGAAACACCATATATTTT; CDR3 protein: CAAGGGLGNTIYF
J gene: TRBJ2-5; clone size: .; D gene: .; V gene: TRBV9; CDR3 DNA: TGTGCCAGCAGCGAAGCTATACACTATTTGTACCAAGAGACCCAGTACTTC; CDR3 protein: CASSEAIHYLYQETQYF
J gene: TRBJ2-3; clone size: many; D gene: TRBD1; V gene: TRBV13; CDR3 DNA: TGTGCCAGCAGCCAGGAGCCGGGACAGGGTAGCACAGATACGCAGTATTTT; CDR3 protein: CASSQEPGQGSTDTQYF
J gene: TRBJ1-2; clone size: few; D gene: TRBD1; V gene: TRBV12-3/TRBV12-4; CDR3 DNA: TGTGCCAGCAGTCCCCGAGGACAGGGCCTAAACTATGGCTACACCTTC; CDR3 protein: CASSPRGQGLNYGYTF
J gene: TRBJ1-1; clone size: .; D gene: .; V gene: TRBV27; CDR3 DNA: TGTGCCAGCAGTTCCCCGTGGAAGGGCACTGAAGCTTTCTTT; CDR3 protein: CASSSPWKGTEAFF
J gene: TRBJ2-2; clone size: .; D gene: TRBD2; V gene: TRBV9; CDR3 DNA: TGTGCCAGCAGCGTAGGTATTGGGGGACTAGCGGACGCGAACACCGGGGAGCTGTTTTTT; CDR3 protein: CASSVGIGGLADANTGELFF
J gene: TRBJ2-3; clone size: many; D gene: TRBD2; V gene: TRBV5-5; CDR3 DNA: TGTGCCAGCAGCTTGGATGGACTAGCTGGTGATACGCAGTATTTT; CDR3 protein: CASSLDGLAGDTQYF
J gene: TRBJ2-1; clone size: many; D gene: TRBD2; V gene: TRBV3-1; CDR3 DNA: TGTGCCAGCAGGACTAGCGGGGGCAATGAGCAGTTCTTC; CDR3 protein: CASRTSGGNEQFF
J gene: TRBJ2-4; clone size: many; D gene: TRBD2; V gene: TRBV20-1; CDR3 DNA: TGCAGTACTAGCGGACCAGGGAACATTCAGTACTTC; CDR3 protein: CSTSGPGNIQYF
J gene: TRBJ2-1; clone size: .; D gene: .; V gene: TRBV28; CDR3 DNA: TGTGCCAGCAGCCCTCAACCCTTCTCCTACAATGAGCAGTTCTTC; CDR3 protein: CASSPQPFSYNEQFF